Shown below are 26 T cell receptor beta chains from a single sample sequenced in a study of T-cell reconstitution after alpha-beta-depleted transplantation in children. The library targeted TCRbeta and was prepared with unique molecular identifiers. TCRdb ran MiXCR on the PCR reads and lists one entry per CDR3 protein. This sample has approximately 250,000 distinct CDR3 sequences; 9.7% occur once, and the top ten carry around 5%. Specimen: PBMCs from the stem cell graft donor, collected from the stem cell graft. The receptors were gathered from a human donor who donated a stem cell graft to a child with SCID.

This clonotype was found many times. The chain couples TRBV10-3 to TRBJ2-3; D gene ambiguous. The CDR3 totals 12 residues. V was shortened by 3 bases and J by 5 bases, with 6 bases between the two germline ends. Germline lookup yields CDR1 ENHRY and CDR2 SYGVKD. DNA for the CDR3: TGTGCCATCAGTGAATTTGGAGATACGCAGTATTTT. Its protein product is CAISEFGDTQYF.

This clonotype showed up many times. The chain links TRBV7-8 to TRBJ1-1; maybe TRBD1 (5 bases). Trimming stripped 4 bases from V and 5 bases from J, with 11 bases between. This CDR3 comprises 13 residues. Germline loops: CDR1 SGHVS, CDR2 FQNEAQ. The CDR3 region has the DNA TGTGCCAGCAGCTGGGGCCGGGAGACTGAAGCTTTCTTT. As protein: CASSWGRETEAFF.

This clonotype was counted between two and nine times. The chain combines TRBV6-2 or TRBV6-3 with TRBJ1-5; 7 bases are a match to TRBD1. The CDR3 has 15 residues. With V trimmed by 6 bases and J by 9 bases, 14 bases remained unmatched. CDR1 is MNHEY, CDR2 SVGEGT, per germline. The CDR3 is CASRRQGHGVLPQHF. CDR3 bases: TGTGCCAGCAGAAGACAGGGCCACGGGGTTCTGCCCCAGCATTTT.

There are many counts of this clonotype. V and J are TRBV2 and TRBJ1-1; D remains unclear. V was shortened by 7 bases and J by 1 base, with 10 bases between the two germline ends. The CDR3 runs 13 residues. The germline V gene has CDR1 SNHLY and CDR2 FYNNEI. The CDR3 loop is CASNQHWNTEAFF. DNA for the CDR3: TGTGCCAGCAATCAACACTGGAACACTGAAGCTTTCTTT.

This clonotype was counted ten times or more. V and J are TRBV12-3 or TRBV12-4 and TRBJ1-5; unclear D gene. With 5 bases removed from V and 2 bases from J, the gap between germline ends came to 7 bases. This CDR3 is 13 amino acids long. DNA for the CDR3: TGTGCCAGCAGTAGGATAGGCAATCAGCCCCAGCATTTT. It codes for CASSRIGNQPQHF.

About this clonotype: The junction departs from the called germline gene at one end, perhaps through a read error. CDR3 residues: CVSSQGGEGVGEKLFF. CDR3 DNA sequence: TGTGTCAGCAGCCAAGGGGGAGAGGGAGTAGGTGAAAAACTGTTTTTT. V and J are TRBV4-2 and TRBJ1-4, with D possibly being TRBD1 (6 bases). Germline V CDR1 and CDR2: LGHNA, YNFKEQ. The CDR3 extends over 16 amino acids.

This clonotype has ten or more counts. This chain uses TRBV28 with TRBJ1-2, with 7 bases aligning to TRBD1. CDR1 is MDHEN and CDR2 is SYDVKM in the germline V gene. The CDR3 consists of 12 residues. The CDR3 sequence: CACTGEAYGYTF. The CDR3 DNA reads TGTGCATGTACAGGGGAAGCCTATGGCTACACCTTC.

This clonotype was found many times. The gene calls are TRBV11-2 and TRBJ1-1; D is unclear. The CDR3 is 16 amino acids. The germline V gene has CDR1 SGHAT and CDR2 FQNNGV. With 1 base removed from V and 0 bases from J, the gap between germline ends came to 12 bases. CDR3 protein: CASSLVRASMNTEAFF. The DNA for the CDR3 is TGTGCCAGCAGCTTAGTTAGGGCCTCTATGAACACTGAAGCTTTCTTT.

This clonotype was counted many times. The rearrangement uses TRBV20-1 and TRBJ1-6; D remains ambiguous. The germline V gene encodes CDR1 DFQATT and CDR2 SNEGSKA (reference sequence). Trimming removed 8 bases from V and 7 bases from J, with 15 bases in between. The CDR3 runs 13 residues. In DNA, the CDR3 is TGCAGTACATTGGGCGGATCGAATTCACCCCTCCACTTT. This sequence encodes CSTLGGSNSPLHF.

In this sample, this clonotype turned up many times. The chain has TRBV3-1 and TRBJ1-1, with D hard to call. V was trimmed by 2 bases and J by 0 bases, leaving 10 bases between them. This CDR3 is 15 amino acids long. Per the germline V gene, CDR1 is LGHDT and CDR2 is YNNKEL (reference sequence). The CDR3 is CASSQRDTMNTEAFF. The CDR3 DNA reads as TGTGCCAGCAGCCAAAGGGATACAATGAACACTGAAGCTTTCTTT.

As to this clonotype: A read error may be the cause here, since a much bigger clone is one base away. The rearrangement links TRBV12-3 or TRBV12-4 to TRBJ1-2; D is possibly TRBD1 (5 bases). There are 13 residues in the CDR3. CDR3 DNA sequence: TGTGCCAACAGTTTGAGGGGAGGGGATGGCTACACCTTC. This translates into CANSLRGGDGYTF.

This clonotype was counted many times. In DNA form, the CDR3 reads TGTGCCAGTCCAGACAGGGGCCTGCCCGGATATGGTGAAGCTTTCTTT. Encoded protein: CASPDRGLPGYGEAFF. The chain has TRBV27 and TRBJ1-1; 8 bases line up with TRBD1. The length of the CDR3 is 16 residues. In germline, CDR1 is MNHEY, CDR2 SMNVEV (reference sequence). The trim removed 9 bases at V and 7 bases at J, leaving 19 bases unmatched.

This clonotype was seen ten or more times. CDR3 nucleotides: TGTGCCAGCTCACCTCGGGGCAGGGAACCCCTCCACTTT. Amino acid sequence: CASSPRGREPLHF. This chain connects TRBV18 to TRBJ1-6; TRBD1 is a possible D gene (5 bases). CDR1 and CDR2 from the germline V gene are KGHSH and LQKENI. The CDR3 runs to 13 residues. V lost 3 bases and J 12 bases, leaving 12 bases between the germline ends.

As to this clonotype: A much larger clone sits a single nucleotide away, making a read error possible. V is TRBV5-1 and J is TRBJ2-2, with D perhaps TRBD1 (6 bases). Germline V gene sequence: CDR1 SGHRS, CDR2 YFSETQ. Deletions cut 0 bases from V and 1 base from J, with 10 bases between. The CDR3 spans 16 residues. The CDR3 coding sequence is TGCGCCAGCAGCTTGGAACCGACAGGGAACACCGGGGAGCTGTTTTTT. It translates to CASSLEPTGNTGELFF.

This clonotype has more than one count but fewer than ten. The chain uses TRBV15 and TRBJ2-2, with 8 bases aligning to TRBD2. The CDR3 contains 16 residues. From germline, CDR1 is LNHNV and CDR2 YYDKDF (reference sequence). The J segment lost 7 bases and the V segment lost 0 bases, leaving 7 bases of the junction unmatched. CDR3 region: CATSRDRTSWGGELFF. The CDR3 nucleotides read TGTGCCACCAGCAGAGACAGGACTAGCTGGGGCGGGGAGCTGTTTTTT. Combining the CDR3 with reference TRBV15 and TRBJ2-2 gives the whole variable domain DAMVIQNPRYQVTQFGKPVTLSCSQTLNHNVMYWYQQKSSQAPKLLFHYYDKDFNNEADTPDNFQSRRPNTSFCFLDIRSPGLGDTAMYLCATSRDRTSWGGELFFGEGSRLTVL.

This clonotype was seen repeatedly, ten times or more. The CDR3 loop is CAWSPGGAYFFYGYTF. The CDR3 coding sequence is TGTGCCTGGAGTCCTGGCGGGGCCTACTTCTTCTATGGCTACACCTTC. The genes are TRBV30 and TRBJ1-2, with D maybe TRBD1 (5 bases). There are 16 residues in the CDR3. Per germline, CDR1 GTSNPN and CDR2 SVGIG (reference sequence). The V and J ends lost 2 bases and 4 bases respectively, with 20 bases between them.

This clonotype was observed many times. The CDR3 nucleotides are TGTGCCAGCAGCCCAGGGATTCTAGCCAAAAACATTCAGTACTTC. Encoded protein: CASSPGILAKNIQYF. The chain employs TRBV6-1 and TRBJ2-4; D might be TRBD1 (5 bases). V dropped 6 bases and J dropped 0 bases, with 12 bases sitting between them. The CDR3 runs 15 residues. Germline CDR1 reads MNHNS; CDR2 reads SASEGT.

This clonotype was counted many times. The rearrangement uses TRBV18 and TRBJ1-4; 9 bases are a match to TRBD1. V dropped 3 bases and J dropped 7; count of bases not matched to a gene: 9. Looked up from germline, CDR1 is KGHSH and CDR2 is LQKENI. There are 16 residues in the CDR3. The CDR3 protein is CASSPYTGGTREKLFF. CDR3 nucleotide sequence: TGTGCCAGCTCACCGTACACAGGGGGCACACGTGAAAAACTGTTTTTT.

This clonotype occurred many times. J is TRBJ2-4 and V is TRBV20-1, with D unclear. V was trimmed by 6 bases and J by 0 bases, leaving 12 bases between them. Per germline, CDR1 DFQATT and CDR2 SNEGSKA (reference sequence). This CDR3 comprises 14 residues. The CDR3 reads CSALGDIAKNIQYF. In DNA form, the CDR3 reads TGCAGTGCCTTGGGCGATATAGCCAAAAACATTCAGTACTTC.

At least ten counts were recorded for this clonotype. This sequence joins TRBV20-1 and TRBJ1-5; 7 bases align to TRBD1. This CDR3 region has 14 residues. Germline V lookup: CDR1 DFQATT, CDR2 SNEGSKA (reference sequence). The junction had 8 bases not matched to a gene; V was cut back by 7 bases and J by 2 bases. The CDR3 region is CSVHRGVGNQPQHF. In DNA, the CDR3 is TGCAGTGTGCACAGGGGAGTGGGCAATCAGCCCCAGCATTTT.

The table lists this clonotype with many counts. CDR3 residues: CAISEGRRGPSNQPQHF. Here the CDR3 DNA reads TGTGCCATCAGTGAAGGTCGTAGGGGGCCGAGCAATCAGCCCCAGCATTTT. The chain joins TRBV10-3 to TRBJ1-5; 7 positions match TRBD1. The CDR3 consists of 17 residues. The germline gives CDR1 ENHRY, CDR2 SYGVKD. After removal of 3 bases from V and 1 base from J, the junction contained 9 bases not matched to a gene.

This clonotype was detected ten times or more. The chain recombines TRBV5-1 with TRBJ2-2, with TRBD1 matching 8 bases. The length of the CDR3 is 15 residues. Per germline, CDR1 SGHRS and CDR2 YFSETQ. The trim removed 1 base at V and 3 bases at J, leaving 2 bases unmatched. This CDR3 is CASSLQGADTGELFF. In nucleotides, the CDR3 is TGCGCCAGCAGCTTGCAGGGGGCGGACACCGGGGAGCTGTTTTTT.

Notes on this clonotype: This sequence may be a read error, since a much larger clone differs from it by one base. The chain recombines TRBV7-2 with TRBJ1-2; D not resolved. The CDR3 runs to 15 residues. V lost 2 bases and J lost 4, with 14 bases in between. The V gene's germline CDR1 is SGHTA and CDR2 FQGNSA. Here the CDR3 DNA reads TGTGCCAGCAGCTTAACTCCCAATCCTACCTATGGCTACACCTTC. Protein product: CASSLTPNPTYGYTF. The entire variable domain, with the rest obtained from reference TRBV7-2 and TRBJ1-2, is as follows: GAGVSQSPSNKVTEKGKDVELRCDPISGHTALYWYRQSLGQGLEFLIYFQGNSAPDKSGLPSDRFSAERTGGSVSTLTIQRTQQEDSAVYLCASSLTPNPTYGYTFGSGTRLTVV.

About this clonotype: A much larger clonotype is one base distant, so this may be a read error. This rearrangement joins TRBV10-3 to TRBJ1-1; D ambiguous. Germline V gene data show CDR1 as ENHRY and CDR2 as SYGVKD. The CDR3 length is 16 residues. CDR3 region: CAISESGVGVNTEALF. The CDR3, as DNA: TGTGCCATCAGTGAGTCGGGTGTCGGGGTCAACACTGAAGCTCTCTTT.

This chain joins TRBV19 and TRBJ2-7; maybe TRBD1 (6 bases). Trimming stripped 3 bases from V and 0 bases from J, with 12 bases between. The CDR3 totals 15 residues. CDR1 is LNHDA and CDR2 is SQIVND in the germline V gene (reference sequence). The CDR3 loop reads CASSISAGVSYEQYF. The CDR3 DNA sequence: TGTGCCAGTAGTATTTCGGCAGGGGTCTCCTACGAGCAGTACTTC.

A remark on this clonotype: This may arise from a read error, as a much more abundant clone is one base away. J is TRBJ1-2 and V is TRBV20-1; unclear D gene. The CDR3 consists of 13 residues. Germline V gene sequence: CDR1 DFQATT, CDR2 SNEGSKA (reference sequence). The CDR3 spells CSANQARGYGDTF. CDR3 in DNA: TGCAGTGCTAATCAGGCCCGCGGCTATGGCGACACCTTC.